The T cell receptor (beta chain) described here comes from a study of control samples from healthy donors and cancer patients. Assay used: immunoSEQ multiplex PCR; TCRdb lists only in-frame clones, some missing. The data show 150,000 or so clones, approximately 94% seen once. With 6 bases clipped from V and 5 bases from J, the junction kept 6 bases outside the gene matches. The CDR3 is made up of 15 amino acids. The germline gives CDR1 MNHNY, CDR2 SVGAGI (reference sequence). Sequencing input: blood. The origin of this receptor is a man between 18 and 35 years old in good health. This chain connects TRBV6-6 to TRBJ1-5, with 11 positions matching TRBD1. Here the CDR3 reads CASRQPGQGDQPQHF. The CDR3 nucleotides read TGTGCCAGCAGACAACCGGGACAGGGGGATCAGCCCCAGCATTTT.